This TCR beta chain was recorded in a study of Tregs in tolerant kidney transplant recipients. Study-level results: Activated donor B cell expansion appeared to reveal the most relevant donor-specific TCRbeta repertoire. Tolerant patients' donor-specific Tregs expanded beyond overall Tregs, suggesting antigen-driven growth. Biological reproducibility was not directly addressed, but technical replication error appeared minimal.

Unstimulated Tregs (CD4+CD25+CD127-) and CD4+CD25- non-Tregs were sorted from PBMCs. This clone occurred a few times. Its antigen remains unknown. Sequencing was performed with immunoSEQ multiplex PCR; in TCRdb, only in-frame clones are kept and a portion is missing. The sample lists around 78,000 clones; approximately 90% were seen once. Sample: Tregs from blood, taken before the transplant. This TCR derives from a human donor who received a combined kidney and bone marrow transplant.

CDR3 loop: CASTPTSGRYNEQFF. CDR3 coding DNA: TGTGCCAGTACCCCGACTAGCGGGAGATACAATGAGCAGTTCTTC. The rearrangement links TRBV19 to TRBJ2-1; TRBD2 aligns across 12 bases. The germline V gene encodes CDR1 LNHDA and CDR2 SQIVND (reference sequence). The CDR3 has 15 residues. Trimming cost V 7 bases and J 4 bases; bases outside gene matches: 5. Full variable domain (missing parts from reference TRBV19 and TRBJ2-1): DGGITQSPKYLFRKEGQNVTLSCEQNLNHDAMYWYRQDPGQGLRLIYYSQIVNDFQKGDIAEGYSVSREKKESFPLTVTSAQKNPTAFYLCASTPTSGRYNEQFFGPGTRLTVL.